This T cell receptor (beta chain) came from a study of OX40 agonist ivuxolimab in advanced cancers. General notes on the study: Ivuxolimab was an agonistic, fully human IgG2 monoclonal antibody directed against OX40 (CD134), a costimulatory receptor. Prior anti-PD-1, anti-PD-L1 or anti-CTLA-4 therapy was permitted, and checkpoint inhibitors had been received by approximately 39% of dose-escalation patients. Partial responses occurred in three dose-escalation patients: two with cutaneous melanoma and one with hepatocellular carcinoma. Peripheral TCRbeta sequencing aimed to test whether ivuxolimab altered TCR sequence diversity and caused clonal T-cell expansion. Of the approximately 53 patients in dose escalation, around 19 had hepatocellular carcinoma, some 15 had melanoma, 9 had renal cell carcinoma and 9 had head and neck cancer. Intravenous ivuxolimab was administered to patients every 2 weeks at six dose levels: 0.01, 0.1, 0.3, 1.5, 3 and 10 mg/kg. The paper describes the monotherapy dose-escalation part (N = 52 patients) of the phase I trial of ivuxolimab. A male proportion of roughly 80% and a mean age of 60 years, ranging from 23 to 79, were recorded for the dose-escalation cohort. Here is what the overall study found, with its caveats: In partial responders in the 0.1-3.0 mg/kg groups, normalized peripheral clonal expansion was found to be among the lowest, especially among CD8+ T cells. Low levels of normalized T-cell clonal expansion were also shown by some nonresponding patients. After ivuxolimab, CD8+ T cells had more expanded clones than CD4+ T cells on average. At doses of 0.1 to 3.0 mg/kg, clonal expansion of both CD4+ and CD8+ T cells in blood was seen between baseline and week 6. Which antigens the clonally expanded peripheral T cells were specific for was not determined.

Genomic DNA was isolated from the sorted cells so that the TCRbeta CDR3 region could be sequenced. TCRbeta CDR3 regions were sequenced using the immunoSEQ Assay. TCRdb retrieved this table from immuneACCESS and kept in-frame rearrangements only. Not all clones are present; in checked studies, unresolved V genes account for under half, and no reason is known for the remainder. This sample has 90,000 or so clones in its table, and 92% of those were observed once. The top ten constitute 1.1% of the sample. With regard to this clone: What antigen it recognizes has not been identified. Per-base qualities were not stored, and no clone one base away is much larger.

Patients with a history of autoimmune disease or receiving systemic immunosuppression were excluded from the trial. In every dose cohort, peripheral blood was drawn for TCR sequencing at baseline, cycle 4 day 1, and cycle 7 day 1. Samples were obtained from an open-label, multicenter, first-in-human phase I dose-escalation trial of ivuxolimab. Adults with locally advanced or metastatic melanoma, renal cell carcinoma, hepatocellular carcinoma or head and neck squamous cell carcinoma were enrolled in the trial. Before TCR sequencing, CD4+ and CD8+ T cells were separately sorted from peripheral blood. For CDR1 and CDR2, the germline V gene lists MNHEY and SVGAGI. From the cysteine through the phenylalanine, the CDR3 covers 15 amino acids. Of the read, only the CDR3 DNA is kept; its 45 bases are in frame from base 1. Germline trimming amounts to 5 bases on V and 2 bases on J, with 8 as the count of junction bases outside the gene matches.

Specimen: CD4+ or CD8+ T cells sorted from blood, collected in a trial of the OX40 agonist ivuxolimab. The chain is made from TRBV6-5 and TRBJ2-7; TRBD2 lines up with 8 middle nucleotides. This TCR was recovered from an adult with an advanced solid tumor such as melanoma, head and neck, liver or kidney cancer. The CDR3 region: CASSPAAGDPYEQYF. The nucleotide sequence is TGTGCCAGCAGTCCCGCAGCGGGAGACCCCTACGAGCAGTACTTC.